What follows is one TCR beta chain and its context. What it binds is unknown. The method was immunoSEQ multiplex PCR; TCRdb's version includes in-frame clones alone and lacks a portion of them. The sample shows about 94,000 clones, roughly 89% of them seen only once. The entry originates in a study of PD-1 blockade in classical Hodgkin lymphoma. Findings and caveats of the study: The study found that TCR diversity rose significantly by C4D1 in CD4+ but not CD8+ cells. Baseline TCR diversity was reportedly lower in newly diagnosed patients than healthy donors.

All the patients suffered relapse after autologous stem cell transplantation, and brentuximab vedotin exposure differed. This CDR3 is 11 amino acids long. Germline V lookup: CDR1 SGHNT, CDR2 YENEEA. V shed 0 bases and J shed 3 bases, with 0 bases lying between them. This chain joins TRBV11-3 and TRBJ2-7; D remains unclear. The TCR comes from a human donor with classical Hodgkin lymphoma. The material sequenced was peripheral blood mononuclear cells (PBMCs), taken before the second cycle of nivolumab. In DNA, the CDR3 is TGTGCCAGCAGCTTAGACTACGAGCAGTACTTC. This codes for CASSLDYEQYF.